Listed below are T cell receptor beta chains from one sample, sequenced in a study of cytomegalovirus exposure and HLA in healthy donors. TCRdb's table, derived via immunoSEQ multiplex PCR, lists solely in-frame clones and lacks some. This sample yields 100,000 or so clones, of which more than 65% are seen a single time; 7.5% to 9% belongs to the top ten. The specimen was PBMCs. The receptors come from a man aged 40-49 years in good health and CMV-seropositive. Both conserved end residues are part of each CDR3. The order of the fields is clone size, J gene, D gene, V gene, CDR3 DNA, CDR3 protein. The D gene is left open where the match is weak. Only some rows state a clone size, as once, few, many or a class for expanded clones.

clone_size: -; j_call: TRBJ2-5; d_call: TRBD2; v_call: TRBV2; cdr3_nt: TGTGCCAGCAGTGAGAGCGGGGGGGCCTATACCTCCGGGACCCAGTACTTC; cdr3_aa: CASSESGGAYTSGTQYF
clone_size: -; j_call: TRBJ2-7; d_call: -; v_call: TRBV27; cdr3_nt: TGTGCCAGCAGTTTAAGCCCCCCCACAACTGGACGTACACTAGGGGAGCAGTACTTC; cdr3_aa: CASSLSPPTTGRTLGEQYF
clone_size: -; j_call: TRBJ1-2; d_call: TRBD1; v_call: TRBV29-1; cdr3_nt: TGCAGCGTTGAAGATCGCGCGGCGGGACAGCGTAACTATGGCTACACCTTC; cdr3_aa: CSVEDRAAGQRNYGYTF
clone_size: -; j_call: TRBJ2-7; d_call: TRBD1; v_call: TRBV7-3; cdr3_nt: TGTGCCAGCAGTCCTTGGCAGGGGGCAACGGAGGAGCAGTACTTC; cdr3_aa: CASSPWQGATEEQYF
clone_size: once; j_call: TRBJ2-2; d_call: -; v_call: TRBV5-1; cdr3_nt: TGCGCCAGCAGCTTGGATCCTTCAAATGGGGCAGGGGAGCTGTTTTTT; cdr3_aa: CASSLDPSNGAGELFF
clone_size: few; j_call: TRBJ2-2; d_call: TRBD2; v_call: TRBV19; cdr3_nt: TGTGCCAGTACCCCGGGACTAGCCGACACCGGGGAGCTGTTTTTT; cdr3_aa: CASTPGLADTGELFF
clone_size: -; j_call: TRBJ2-1; d_call: -; v_call: TRBV5-1; cdr3_nt: TGCGCCAGCAGCTTGGCCCCTAGCGCCTACAATGAGCAGTTCTTC; cdr3_aa: CASSLAPSAYNEQFF
clone_size: -; j_call: TRBJ2-3; d_call: TRBD2; v_call: TRBV18; cdr3_nt: TGTGCCAGCTCACCAACCGGGGGAGGGCGCGTCACAGATACGCAGTATTTT; cdr3_aa: CASSPTGGGRVTDTQYF
clone_size: -; j_call: TRBJ1-3; d_call: -; v_call: TRBV6-1; cdr3_nt: TGTGCCAGCAGTGAACGACAGGTTGCTTCTGGAAACACCATATATTTT; cdr3_aa: CASSERQVASGNTIYF
clone_size: once; j_call: TRBJ2-1; d_call: TRBD2; v_call: TRBV7-9; cdr3_nt: TGTGCCAGCAGCCTACTAGCGGGGGGCTACAATGAGCAGTTCTTC; cdr3_aa: CASSLLAGGYNEQFF
clone_size: -; j_call: TRBJ2-1; d_call: TRBD2; v_call: TRBV7-7; cdr3_nt: TGTGCTAGCAGCTTAGGAACTAGCGGGGCCTATGAGCAGTTCTTC; cdr3_aa: CASSLGTSGAYEQFF
clone_size: -; j_call: TRBJ2-3; d_call: TRBD1; v_call: TRBV7-9; cdr3_nt: TGTGCCAGCAGCTTAATTGTACAGGGGGACCAGGATACGCAGTATTTT; cdr3_aa: CASSLIVQGDQDTQYF
clone_size: -; j_call: TRBJ1-2; d_call: -; v_call: TRBV7-9; cdr3_nt: TGTGCCAGCAGCTGGGCAGGACTCATTTGGGGCTACACCTTC; cdr3_aa: CASSWAGLIWGYTF